This T cell receptor (beta chain) was recorded in a study of persistence of HIV-infected CD4 T cells. Study conclusions and caveats: The rare CMV-responding cells with HIV-1 proviruses were not separately TCR-sequenced.

Concerning this clone: Its antigen remains unidentified.

Sequencing used immunoSEQ version 4 in survey mode. Profiled with immunoSEQ multiplex PCR; TCRdb holds only in-frame clones, not every one. This table holds tens of thousands of clones, 80% to 90% found once. Germline V lookup: CDR1 KGHDR, CDR2 SFDVKD. There are 15 residues in the CDR3. V lost 4 bases and J lost 5; bases outside the gene matches: 8. Overlapping HIV-1 Gag 15-mer peptides at about 1 ug per peptide per mL were used. Sorted nonresponding memory CD4+ T cells were CD40L-negative, CD69-negative, CD45RO-high. Adults with HIV-1 started suppressive ART while chronically infected. Before stimulation, PBMCs underwent CD8+ T cell depletion.

This sample comprised CD4+ T cells sorted from PBMCs after roughly 18-hour stimulation, obtained from a patient who received antiretroviral therapy. This sequence originates from an adult woman with HIV who was CMV-seropositive. The chain uses TRBV24-1 and TRBJ2-3, with 7 positions matching TRBD2. CDR3 nucleotide sequence: TGTGCCACCAGTGACCCTGGGAGGGGCTTAGATACGCAGTATTTT. Encoded protein: CATSDPGRGLDTQYF.